A single sample is the source of the 11 T cell receptor beta chains below, sequenced in a study of blood T cell repertoires in COVID-19. The protocol was immunoSEQ multiplex PCR, while the TCRdb copy is restricted to in-frame clones and leaves out a portion. Of around 28,000 clones listed, around nine tenths are singletons. The sample consisted of peripheral blood. All receptors derive from a human donor in a cohort sampled during active COVID-19.

V and J are TRBV4-2 and TRBJ1-1, with D possibly TRBD1 on 6 matching bases. Between the trimmed V and J ends, which lost 4 bases and 1 base, there was a span of 10 bases. The V gene's germline CDR1 is LGHNA and CDR2 YNFKEQ. There are 14 residues in the CDR3. CDR3 protein: CASSPRTANTEAFF. In nucleotides, the CDR3 is TGTGCCAGCAGCCCCCGGACAGCGAACACTGAAGCTTTCTTT.

J is TRBJ1-5 and V is TRBV7-9; TRBD1 might be the D (6 bases). The CDR3 consists of 16 residues. Trimming stripped 1 base from V and 4 bases from J, with 14 bases between. Germline lookup yields CDR1 SEHNR and CDR2 FQNEAQ (reference sequence). The CDR3 DNA reads TGTGCCAGCAGCTTAGTTTCCCCAACAGGGAATCAGCCCCAGCATTTT. Its protein is CASSLVSPTGNQPQHF.

The chain combines TRBV25-1 with TRBJ2-2; TRBD2 aligns across 7 bases. Germline V gene data show CDR1 as MGHDK and CDR2 as SYGVNS. This CDR3 is 15 amino acids long. With V trimmed by 4 bases and J by 2 bases, 4 bases remained unmatched. The CDR3 spells CASSVLTSNTGELFF. The CDR3 region has the DNA TGTGCCAGCAGTGTTTTGACTAGCAACACCGGGGAGCTGTTTTTT.

This chain connects TRBV10-1 to TRBJ2-7; TRBD2 matches at 7 bases. The ends lost 4 bases at V and 6 bases at J; junction bases unmatched: 6. This CDR3 spans 13 amino acids. Germline CDR1 WNHNN, CDR2 SYGVQD (reference sequence). The chain's CDR3 is CASSVTAGFEQYF. CDR3 DNA sequence: TGCGCCAGCAGTGTGACAGCGGGGTTCGAGCAGTACTTC.

The chain is built from TRBV21-1 and TRBJ1-6; the D call of TRBD1 is as the table states it, not checked on the DNA. TRBV21-1 counts as a pseudogene. The CDR3 runs to 14 residues. CDR3 coding DNA: TGTGCCAGCAGCCGACAGGGGATTGATTCACCCCTCCACTTT. As protein: CASSRQGIDSPLHF.

The J gene is TRBJ1-1, the V gene TRBV28; tentative D call: TRBD1 (6 bases). The CDR3 covers 14 residues. Trimming stripped 1 base from V and 6 bases from J, with 12 bases between. Germline V gene lookup returns CDR1 MDHEN and CDR2 SYDVKM. CDR3 loop: CASSLSGAYPEAFF. The CDR3 DNA sequence: TGTGCCAGCAGTTTATCAGGGGCCTACCCTGAAGCTTTCTTT.

The chain links TRBV5-8 to TRBJ2-1; the match to TRBD1 covers 7 bases. After removal of 4 bases from V and 8 bases from J, the junction contained 12 bases not matched to a gene. The CDR3 runs 15 residues. Germline CDR1 and CDR2: SGHTS and YDEGEE. CDR3 sequence (DNA): TGTGCCAGCAGCACGGGACAGCCCTATATGCATGAGCAGTTCTTC. It codes for CASSTGQPYMHEQFF.

The V and J genes are TRBV27 and TRBJ2-7; 9 positions agree with TRBD1. The CDR3 has 15 amino acids. V was pared by 5 bases and J by 7 bases, with 12 bases of the junction left unmatched. CDR1 is MNHEY, CDR2 SMNVEV, per germline (reference sequence). CDR3 amino acids: CASSPYSGQGGEQYF. The CDR3 bases are TGTGCCAGCAGTCCTTACTCGGGACAGGGAGGAGAGCAGTACTTC.

This chain joins TRBV11-2 and TRBJ2-3; TRBD2 matches at 7 bases. Germline values: CDR1 SGHAT, CDR2 FQNNGV. Germline trimming cut 0 bases from V and 9 bases from J; bases unmatched to any gene: 6. The CDR3 is 14 amino acids. CDR3 loop: CASSLDRGAGTQYF. CDR3 coding DNA: TGTGCCAGCAGCTTAGACCGGGGAGCGGGGACGCAGTATTTT.

V usage is TRBV15 and J usage is TRBJ1-2; D gene uncertain. The CDR3 has 12 residues. The germline gives CDR1 LNHNV, CDR2 YYDKDF (reference sequence). V lost 5 bases, J lost 4 bases, and 8 bases lay in between. The CDR3 reads CATSDYIYGYTF. Here the CDR3 DNA reads TGTGCCACCAGCGACTACATCTATGGCTACACCTTC.

V and J are TRBV27 and TRBJ1-5; 7 nucleotides agree with TRBD1. Germline values: CDR1 MNHEY, CDR2 SMNVEV (reference sequence). The CDR3 totals 16 residues. The V and J ends lost 9 bases and 9 bases, in that order; junction bases with no gene match: 20. CDR3 DNA: TGTGCCAGTAGAGAAACCGGGACAGTGGGTTTTCGGCCCCAGCATTTT. Translation: CASRETGTVGFRPQHF.